The present T cell receptor (beta chain) was sequenced within a study of blood T cell repertoires in COVID-19. Across the study: Collection of acute and convalescent COVID-19 samples took place in the United States, Italy and Spain. Sources were T cells, B-cell-depleted T cells, or PBMCs; the material itself was cDNA or gDNA.

Under the authors' procedure: It was from reference gene primer amplification that nucleated cell counts were estimated. The method was immunoSEQ multiplex PCR; TCRdb's version includes in-frame clones alone and lacks a portion of them. Clone size and the V and J calls come from that table; the DNA yielded D and trimming. The sample shows 300,000 or so clones, 80% to 90% of them seen only once. This CDR3 contains 16 residues. Germline assignment: CDR1 SGHTA and CDR2 FQGTGA. Germline trimming cut 5 bases from V and 6 bases from J; bases unmatched to any gene: 9. This clone was recorded only once. Sequenced input: PBMCs or T cells enriched from blood (not recorded which). This clonotype was obtained from a woman between 40 and 50 years old with acute COVID-19. The chain employs TRBV7-3 and TRBJ2-2, with 10 bases that match TRBD1. The CDR3 region is CASSATGTGVSGELFF. As DNA, the CDR3 is TGTGCCAGCAGCGCTACCGGGACAGGGGTGTCCGGGGAGCTGTTTTTT. Looking up the rest from reference TRBV7-3 and TRBJ2-2 gives the full variable domain: GAGVSQTPSNKVTEKGKYVELRCDPISGHTALYWYRQSLGQGPEFLIYFQGTGAADDSGLPNDRFFAVRPEGSVSTLKIQRTERGDSAVYLCASSATGTGVSGELFFGEGSRLTVL.